These 28 T cell receptor beta chains share one sample of origin, sequenced in a study of naive and memory T cell subsets. General study results and limits: Possibly reflecting memory cells re-expressing CD45RA, a few larger clonotypes occurred in naive repertoires, especially CD8.

Two oligonucleotides, mixed equimolar, formed the beta constant-region primer covering TRBC1 and TRBC2. The ligated cDNA underwent four PCR rounds using SP2 and nested alpha and beta constant-region primers. TCRdb passed the UMI-ligation and nested PCR reads through MiXCR, listing each CDR3 protein once. This table holds roughly 150,000 distinct CDR3 sequences, approximately 18% found once. These receptors are not linked to any known antigen. The sequenced sample consisted of naive CD8+ T cells from blood. The receptors were sampled from a human donor in good health.

This clonotype has a handful of counts. The rearrangement joins TRBV12-3 or TRBV12-4 to TRBJ2-1, with a weak D call TRBD2 (7 bases). The V and J ends lost 8 bases and 5 bases respectively, with 28 bases between them. CDR3 size: 18 residues. CDR3: CASARYPRRGGLDNEQFF. In nucleotides, the CDR3 is TGTGCCAGCGCCAGGTACCCGCGAAGGGGGGGACTGGACAATGAGCAGTTCTTC.

A remark on this clonotype: The junction and the germline gene differ at one end; a read error may be behind it. V gene TRBV7-7 combines with J gene TRBJ2-7; 16 bases match TRBD2. Germline-derived CDR1 and CDR2 are SSHAT and FNYEAQ (reference sequence). This CDR3 region has 15 residues. CDR3 protein: CASSPGLAGGYEQYF. In DNA, the CDR3 is TGTGCTAGCAGCCCGGGACTAGCGGGAGGGTACGAGCAGTACTTC.

This chain links TRBV12-3 or TRBV12-4 with TRBJ2-7, with a tentative D call TRBD2 (5 bases). The CDR3 totals 12 residues. Deletions cut 3 bases from V and 2 bases from J, with 5 bases between. This CDR3 is CASSFGTYEQYF. DNA of the CDR3: TGTGCCAGCAGTTTCGGGACCTACGAGCAGTACTTC.

The chain employs TRBV29-1 and TRBJ1-2; possible D gene TRBD1, 6 bases. The CDR3 contains 15 residues. V lost 0 bases to trimming and J lost 5 bases, with 16 bases between them. Germline CDR1 SQVTM, CDR2 ANQGSEA. CDR3 sequence (DNA): TGCAGCGTTGAAGACCTAGCCGGGACACATTATGGCTACACCTTC. Its translation is CSVEDLAGTHYGYTF.

CDR3 protein: CASSNRLAGSSYNEQFF. CDR3 coding DNA: TGTGCCAGCAGTAACCGGTTAGCGGGGAGCTCCTACAATGAGCAGTTCTTC. This chain joins TRBV6-1 and TRBJ2-1, with TRBD2 matching over 8 bases. Trimming removed 5 bases from V and 0 bases from J; junction bases left unmatched: 9. The V gene's germline CDR1 is MNHNS and CDR2 SASEGT. The CDR3 is 17 residues long.

V and J are TRBV5-8 and TRBJ1-5, with D possibly TRBD1 on 5 matching bases. Trimming took 4 bases from V and 5 from J, leaving 13 bases between them. This CDR3 has 14 residues. CDR1 and CDR2 from the germline V gene are SGHTS and YDEGEE. CDR3 sequence reads: CASSLDTSYQPQHF. For the CDR3, the DNA is TGTGCCAGCAGCCTGGACACGAGCTATCAGCCCCAGCATTTT. The whole variable domain, filled in from reference TRBV5-8 and TRBJ1-5, reads EAGVTQSPTHLIKTRGQQATLRCSPISGHTSVYWYQQALGLGLQFLLWYDEGEERNRGNFPPRFSGRQFPNYSSELNVNALELEDSALYLCASSLDTSYQPQHFGDGTRLSIL.

There are a few counts of this clonotype. The chain recombines TRBV12-3 or TRBV12-4 with TRBJ2-1, with 9 bases that match TRBD2. This CDR3 is 14 amino acids long. The ends lost 4 bases at V and 6 bases at J; junction bases unmatched: 4. The CDR3 DNA sequence: TGTGCCAGCAGTTCCAGCGGGAGGATCAATGAGCAGTTCTTC. Translation: CASSSSGRINEQFF.

This clonotype was observed a handful of times. The V and J genes are TRBV28 and TRBJ1-2, with TRBD1 as a possible D gene (6 bases). Trimming took 6 bases from V and 8 from J, leaving 25 bases between them. This CDR3 contains 16 residues. The germline V gene encodes CDR1 MDHEN and CDR2 SYDVKM. This CDR3 reads CASSATPQGTIDGYTF. For the CDR3, the DNA is TGTGCCAGCAGCGCAACACCACAGGGTACTATTGACGGCTACACCTTC.

This clonotype was picked up a small number of times. The V gene is TRBV11-2, the J gene TRBJ1-4, with no clear D. Germline CDR1 and CDR2: SGHAT and FQNNGV. V shed 1 base and J shed 0 bases, with 9 bases lying between them. The CDR3 runs to 16 residues. In nucleotides, the CDR3 is TGTGCCAGCAGCTTAGCCTCCCAACCAACTAATGAAAAACTGTTTTTT. This gives the protein CASSLASQPTNEKLFF.

V usage is TRBV12-5 and J usage is TRBJ2-3; D call uncertain. Germline CDR1 is LGHNT and CDR2 is FRNRAP. CDR3 length equals 16 residues. V lost 6 bases to trimming and J lost 2 bases, with 18 bases between them. The CDR3 spells CASGPDGGLNTDTQYF. The CDR3 nucleotides are TGTGCTAGTGGCCCGGACGGCGGCCTTAACACAGATACGCAGTATTTT.

This clonotype was seen only a few times. The V and J genes are TRBV9 and TRBJ2-1; 9 nucleotides agree with TRBD2. Germline CDR1 and CDR2: SGDLS and YYNGEE. CDR3 size: 15 residues. V shed 0 bases, J shed 2 bases, and the junction held 0 bases outside the gene matches. CDR3: CASSVGGRAYNEQFF. The CDR3 nucleotides are TGTGCCAGCAGCGTAGGCGGGAGGGCCTACAATGAGCAGTTCTTC.

This sequence joins TRBV5-4 and TRBJ2-7, with D maybe TRBD1 (6 bases). CDR1 and CDR2 (germline): SGHNT, YYREEE (reference sequence). CDR3 length: 14 residues. Trimming cost V 2 bases and J 1 base, with 10 bases left between them. CDR3 nucleotide sequence: TGTGCCAGCAGCTTACCGGGACAATCCTACGAGCAGTACTTC. Protein product: CASSLPGQSYEQYF. Looking up the rest from reference TRBV5-4 and TRBJ2-7 gives the full variable domain: ETGVTQSPTHLIKTRGQQVTLRCSSQSGHNTVSWYQQALGQGPQFIFQYYREEENGRGNFPPRFSGLQFPNYSSELNVNALELDDSALYLCASSLPGQSYEQYFGPGTRLTVT.

This clonotype showed up just a few times. V is TRBV5-1 and J is TRBJ2-1; tentative D call: TRBD2 (6 bases). The germline gives CDR1 SGHRS, CDR2 YFSETQ. V gave up 5 bases and J gave up 6 bases, with 15 bases separating them. The CDR3 contains 14 residues. The CDR3 is CASRGAGWSNEQFF. CDR3 in DNA: TGCGCCAGCAGAGGAGCGGGTTGGAGCAATGAGCAGTTCTTC.

In DNA form, the CDR3 reads TGTGCCAGCAGTCTAGACATCGGGGATTCACCCCTCCACTTT. Amino acid sequence: CASSLDIGDSPLHF. The rearrangement uses TRBV7-9 and TRBJ1-6; D not resolved. Germline V gene data show CDR1 as SEHNR and CDR2 as FQNEAQ (reference sequence). The CDR3 extends over 14 amino acids. The V gene lost 6 bases and the J gene lost 8 bases, with 14 bases spanning the gap.

This clonotype has more than one count but fewer than ten. The genes are TRBV12-3 or TRBV12-4 and TRBJ2-2; the D is unclear. The CDR3 sequence is 15 residues long. Trimming removed 3 bases from V and 7 bases from J, with 15 bases in between. The CDR3 sequence is CASSFAEPRSGELFF. The CDR3 DNA sequence: TGTGCCAGCAGTTTCGCGGAGCCTAGAAGCGGGGAGCTGTTTTTT.

Only a few counts were recorded for this clonotype. The chain is built from TRBV28 and TRBJ2-1; D is uncertain. Germline lookup yields CDR1 MDHEN and CDR2 SYDVKM. This CDR3 region has 11 residues. V gave up 6 bases and J gave up 8 bases, with 8 bases separating them. The CDR3 DNA reads as TGTGCCAGCAGGGAGCAGGATGAGCAGTTCTTC. Translating it yields CASREQDEQFF.

In its sample, this clonotype was seen a few times. This chain joins TRBV4-3 and TRBJ2-2, with TRBD1 as a possible D gene (6 bases). The CDR3 extends over 16 amino acids. V was clipped by 2 bases and J by 6 bases, with 16 bases between them. Germline CDR1 LGHNA, CDR2 YSLEER. CDR3 region: CASSQLSAGVPGELFF. As DNA, the CDR3 is TGCGCCAGCAGCCAACTCTCGGCAGGGGTGCCCGGGGAGCTGTTTTTT.

This clonotype appeared a single time. CDR3 DNA sequence: TGCAGCGCCACAGGGACTAGCGGCTCCTACAATGAGCAGTTCTTC. This encodes CSATGTSGSYNEQFF. The chain carries TRBV29-1 and TRBJ2-1, with 11 positions matching TRBD2. Germline values: CDR1 SQVTM, CDR2 ANQGSEA. J gave up 0 bases and V 7 bases, and 5 bases lay outside the gene matches. This CDR3 is built from 15 residues.

The chain joins TRBV3-1 to TRBJ2-1; maybe TRBD1 (6 bases). Looked up from germline, CDR1 is LGHDT and CDR2 is YNNKEL (reference sequence). V gave up 1 base and J gave up 9 bases, with 19 bases separating them. The CDR3 is 16 residues long. The chain's CDR3 is CASSQVGHSLSSEQFF. The CDR3 nucleotides read TGTGCCAGCAGCCAAGTGGGACACTCCTTAAGTAGTGAGCAGTTCTTC.

This sequence joins TRBV14 and TRBJ1-1; D unresolved. Deletions cut 2 bases from V and 3 bases from J, with 19 bases between. The CDR3 extends over 17 amino acids. CDR1 SGHDN and CDR2 FVKESK come from the germline V gene. The CDR3 loop reads CASSQPSTSGLHTEAFF. CDR3 DNA sequence: TGTGCCAGCAGCCAACCCAGTACGAGTGGTCTCCACACTGAAGCTTTCTTT.

This clonotype was detected a few times. The CDR3 bases are TGCAGCGTCCCCGACCGGACAGGGGGTTACGAGCAGTACTTC. This codes for CSVPDRTGGYEQYF. This chain uses TRBV29-1 with TRBJ2-7; 10 bases agree with TRBD1. Germline V lookup: CDR1 SQVTM, CDR2 ANQGSEA. The V segment lost 6 bases and the J segment 4 bases; nucleotides outside the gene matches: 9. The CDR3 has 14 amino acids.

The chain joins TRBV7-2 to TRBJ2-3; D ambiguous. CDR1 and CDR2 from the germline V gene are SGHTA and FQGNSA. The CDR3 is 14 residues long. Trimming left V 3 bases short and J 0 bases short, with 7 bases between. The CDR3 loop is CASSFPDSTDTQYF. In nucleotides, the CDR3 is TGTGCCAGCAGCTTTCCGGACAGCACAGATACGCAGTATTTT.

DNA of the CDR3: TGTGCCAGCAGTTCGGGGGTGGGGGCGGTGAACACTGAAGCTTTCTTT. This translates into CASSSGVGAVNTEAFF. This chain links TRBV6-5 with TRBJ1-1; a weak D match, TRBD1 (6 bases). This CDR3 region has 16 residues. Germline V gene data show CDR1 as MNHEY and CDR2 as SVGAGI. The V gene lost 4 bases and the J gene lost 0 bases, with 15 bases spanning the gap.

This clonotype was counted once. The genes are TRBV10-3 and TRBJ2-1, with D perhaps matching TRBD1 or TRBD2 (5 bases each). The V gene's germline CDR1 is ENHRY and CDR2 SYGVKD. The CDR3 is 15 amino acids. V was shortened by 3 bases and J by 1 base, with 10 bases between the two germline ends. DNA of the CDR3: TGTGCCATCAGTGATAAGGGGAGATCCTACAATGAGCAGTTCTTC. This translates into CAISDKGRSYNEQFF.

This clonotype was counted a few times. The chain carries TRBV13 and TRBJ2-7; possibly TRBD1 for D (6 bases). This CDR3 has 15 amino acids. Germline V CDR1 and CDR2: PRHDT, FYEKMQ (reference sequence). V lost 6 bases, J lost 5 bases, and 20 bases lay in between. The CDR3 is CASSPTPGQSHEQYF. DNA of the CDR3: TGTGCCAGCAGTCCCACTCCTGGACAGAGCCACGAGCAGTACTTC.

The rearrangement uses TRBV7-9 and TRBJ1-2; TRBD1 aligns across 7 bases. The CDR3 extends over 15 amino acids. CDR1 SEHNR and CDR2 FQNEAQ come from the germline V gene (reference sequence). The ends lost 6 bases at V and 8 bases at J; junction bases unmatched: 15. CDR3 amino acids: CASSPQDRQAGGYTF. CDR3 in DNA: TGTGCCAGCAGTCCCCAGGACAGGCAGGCAGGAGGCTACACCTTC.

This clonotype has a handful of counts. The chain links TRBV28 to TRBJ1-1; 9 positions agree with TRBD1. Germline CDR1 reads MDHEN; CDR2 reads SYDVKM. This CDR3 is built from 16 residues. The V gene end was trimmed by 5 bases and the J gene end by 4 bases; junction bases not matched to a gene: 11. The DNA for the CDR3 is TGTGCCAGCAGTCCCGGACAGGGGATTTTTGTCACTGAAGCTTTCTTT. Its translation is CASSPGQGIFVTEAFF.

The chain employs TRBV12-5 and TRBJ2-1, with D maybe TRBD2 (5 bases). Germline lookup yields CDR1 LGHNT and CDR2 FRNRAP. Trimming removed 11 bases from V and 0 bases from J, with 11 bases in between. The CDR3 extends over 13 amino acids. The CDR3, as DNA: TGTGCTGTAAATGGGAGCTCCTACAATGAGCAGTTCTTC. It specifies CAVNGSSYNEQFF.